This T cell receptor (beta chain) was identified during a study of cytomegalovirus exposure and HLA in healthy donors. Study details: HLA-typed donors were the source of 82 million or so unique TCRs, which an early data release held.

As concerns this clone: The target antigen is unknown.

CDR1 is MNHEY, CDR2 SVGAGI, per germline. The CDR3 covers 11 residues. V lost 10 bases to trimming and J lost 8 bases, with 12 bases between them. 13 Jbeta primers and 60 Vbeta primers were used for the PCR. The table came from immunoSEQ multiplex PCR; TCRdb's copy has only in-frame clones and leaves some out. The sample lists 140,000 to 150,000 clones; approximately 80% were seen once. Study results and caveats: Across donors, presence/absence analyses took sequencing depth to be roughly uniform. A later analysis linked a missense DCLRE1C variant to TCR beta V- and J-gene trimming. The study put some 150 TCR beta chains on its list as cytomegalovirus-associated.

The rearrangement joins TRBV6-5 to TRBJ2-4, with D tentatively TRBD1 (5 bases). This TCR was recovered from a man in his forties or fifties in good health and CMV-seronegative. Input material: PBMCs. CDR3 region: CATVRADIQYF. The CDR3 DNA reads as TGTGCCACAGTCAGGGCCGACATTCAGTACTTC.